This TCR beta chain is drawn from a study of early T cells in non-severe SARS-CoV-2 infection. Turning to the study itself: Unsorted whole-blood RNA was sequenced in bulk, leaving chains unpaired.

The CDR3 is made up of 12 amino acids. After removal of 3 bases from V and 11 bases from J, the junction contained 4 bases not matched to a gene. Concerning this clonotype itself: As yet, its antigen is unknown.

Individual cDNA molecules received unique molecular identifiers during library preparation. TCRdb analysed the 5' RACE reads with MiXCR anew, one entry per CDR3 protein. The sample holds about 70,000 distinct CDR3 sequences; around 12% are singletons and the top ten take 0.95% to 1.5%. Findings and caveats of the study: Matching with VDJdb favored anti-spike CD8 responses (missing private and CD4 specificities).

Sequencing was done on a sample of whole blood. The chain joins TRBV12-3 or TRBV12-4 to TRBJ1-1; 9 bases fit TRBD1. This receptor was taken from an adult who was a healthcare worker with PCR-confirmed SARS-CoV-2 infection or an uninfected control (not recorded which). CDR3 amino acids: CASSFRDRDAFF. The CDR3 DNA reads as TGTGCCAGCAGTTTCCGGGACAGGGATGCTTTCTTT.